This T cell receptor beta chain is drawn from a study of blood T cell repertoires in COVID-19. This clone was found once. Relative to the germline gene, one junction end is altered; a read error may explain this. The germline V gene encodes CDR1 MNHNS and CDR2 SASEGT. This CDR3 is 13 amino acids long. Data came from immunoSEQ multiplex PCR; TCRdb stores just in-frame clones and leaves some out. The sample yields about 270,000 clones, roughly nine tenths seen once. Sequencing was done on a sample of peripheral blood. The sequence came from a woman in her 30s with COVID-19, enrolled during active disease. J is TRBJ2-7 and V is TRBV6-1, with TRBD1 identical over 10 bases. DNA of the CDR3: TGTGCCAGCAGCGAAGGGACAGGGGTCGAGCAGTACTTC. Amino acid sequence: CASSEGTGVEQYF.